Listed below are T cell receptor beta chains from one sample, sequenced in a study of cytomegalovirus exposure and HLA in healthy donors. Here immunoSEQ multiplex PCR was the method, and the copy in TCRdb shows in-frame clones only, minus some. This table holds approximately 220,000 clones, approximately 80% found once. The sequenced material came from PBMCs. Receptors were obtained from a boy younger than 10 in good health and CMV-seronegative. The CDR3 runs from the conserved cysteine through the conserved F or W. The order of the fields is D gene, J gene, clone size, V gene, CDR3 protein, CDR3 DNA. A D gene is named only where the DNA matches it firmly. The listing skips clone size in some rows; elsewhere it reads once, few, many or a size class.

D: TRBD2
J: TRBJ2-5
size: .
V: TRBV4-2
CDR3: CASSQDFGGGGRFGETQYF
DNA: TGTGCCAGCAGCCAAGATTTCGGCGGGGGGGGACGTTTCGGGGAGACCCAGTACTTC

D: TRBD1
J: TRBJ1-4
size: .
V: TRBV7-8
CDR3: CASSFDRVIAEKLFF
DNA: TGTGCCAGCAGCTTCGACAGGGTTATTGCTGAAAAACTGTTTTTT

D: .
J: TRBJ1-1
size: few
V: TRBV2
CDR3: CASKTGRRTNTEAFF
DNA: TGTGCCAGCAAAACAGGGAGAAGGACGAACACTGAAGCTTTCTTT

D: .
J: TRBJ2-3
size: .
V: TRBV7-2
CDR3: CASSWLVEDTQYF
DNA: TGTGCCAGCAGCTGGTTGGTTGAGGATACGCAGTATTTT

D: TRBD2
J: TRBJ2-7
size: .
V: TRBV15
CDR3: CATSSKLAGAYEQYF
DNA: TGTGCCACCAGCAGCAAATTAGCGGGAGCCTACGAGCAGTACTTC

D: TRBD2
J: TRBJ2-7
size: .
V: TRBV5-4
CDR3: CASSIGLAGGISYEQYF
DNA: TGTGCCAGCAGCATAGGACTAGCGGGAGGTATCTCCTACGAGCAGTACTTC

D: TRBD2
J: TRBJ2-7
size: .
V: TRBV5-6
CDR3: CASSPGTTEQYF
DNA: TGTGCCAGCAGCCCCGGGACTACCGAGCAGTACTTC

D: TRBD2
J: TRBJ2-1
size: .
V: TRBV6-4
CDR3: CASSEAGEAHNEQFF
DNA: TGTGCCAGCAGTGAGGCGGGAGAAGCGCACAATGAGCAGTTCTTC

D: .
J: TRBJ2-1
size: .
V: TRBV7-9
CDR3: CASSPTPTNEQFF
DNA: TGTGCCAGCAGCCCCACCCCTACGAATGAGCAGTTCTTC

D: TRBD2
J: TRBJ2-1
size: .
V: TRBV27
CDR3: CASSATSGRVFF
DNA: TGTGCCAGCAGCGCAACTAGCGGGAGGGTGTTCTTC

D: TRBD2
J: TRBJ2-1
size: .
V: TRBV7-2
CDR3: CASSLYGTSGKYNEQFF
DNA: TGTGCCAGCAGCTTATATGGGACTAGCGGGAAATACAATGAGCAGTTCTTC

D: TRBD2
J: TRBJ2-2
size: .
V: TRBV2
CDR3: CASSRTSGNTGELFF
DNA: TGTGCCAGCAGCCGGACTAGCGGAAACACCGGGGAGCTGTTTTTT

D: TRBD2
J: TRBJ2-1
size: .
V: TRBV23-1
CDR3: CASSPSGLSYNEQFF
DNA: TGCGCCAGCAGTCCTAGCGGGCTCTCCTACAATGAGCAGTTCTTC

D: .
J: TRBJ1-2
size: .
V: TRBV6-5
CDR3: CASSLPGWGGYTF
DNA: TGTGCCAGCAGCCTACCGGGGTGGGGTGGCTACACCTTC

D: .
J: TRBJ1-4
size: many
V: TRBV7-6
CDR3: CASSLDDRTNEKLFF
DNA: TGTGCCAGCAGCTTAGACGACAGGACGAATGAAAAACTGTTTTTT

D: TRBD1
J: TRBJ1-1
size: few
V: TRBV6-6
CDR3: CASSKGWQGASEAFF
DNA: TGTGCCAGCAGTAAAGGATGGCAGGGGGCCTCTGAAGCTTTCTTT

D: .
J: TRBJ2-7
size: .
V: TRBV6-5
CDR3: CASSHRREEQYF
DNA: TGTGCCAGCAGCCATCGCCGGGAAGAGCAGTACTTC

D: .
J: TRBJ2-3
size: .
V: TRBV7-9
CDR3: CASSVQKDTQYF
DNA: TGTGCCAGCAGCGTCCAGAAGGATACGCAGTATTTT

D: TRBD1
J: TRBJ2-7
size: .
V: TRBV6-1
CDR3: CASSVGTGTYEQYF
DNA: TGTGCCAGCAGTGTCGGGACAGGGACCTACGAGCAGTACTTC

D: .
J: TRBJ1-2
size: .
V: TRBV6-1
CDR3: CASTIDRNYGYTF
DNA: TGTGCCAGCACCATAGACAGGAACTATGGCTACACCTTC

D: .
J: TRBJ1-1
size: .
V: TRBV7-9
CDR3: CSSSPRVVEAFF
DNA: TGTTCCAGCAGCCCGAGAGTCGTTGAAGCTTTCTTT

D: .
J: TRBJ1-1
size: once
V: TRBV7-2
CDR3: CASSLQGWDTEAFF
DNA: TGTGCCAGCAGCTTACAGGGATGGGACACTGAAGCTTTCTTT

D: .
J: TRBJ1-2
size: .
V: TRBV9
CDR3: CASSAFSGYTF
DNA: TGTGCCAGCAGCGCTTTTTCTGGCTACACCTTC

D: TRBD1
J: TRBJ2-7
size: .
V: TRBV7-2
CDR3: CASRRDRSSYEQYF
DNA: TGTGCCAGCAGGCGGGACAGGAGCTCCTACGAGCAGTACTTC

D: .
J: TRBJ2-5
size: once
V: TRBV5-1
CDR3: CASSNLQETQYF
DNA: TGCGCCAGCAGCAACCTACAAGAGACCCAGTACTTC

D: .
J: TRBJ2-1
size: once
V: TRBV6-6
CDR3: CASSYSGQGGARNQFF
DNA: TGTGCCAGCAGTTACTCGGGCCAGGGGGGAGCCAGAAATCAGTTCTTC

D: TRBD2
J: TRBJ2-1
size: .
V: TRBV6-1
CDR3: CASSEASSGLSYNEQFF
DNA: TGTGCCAGCAGTGAAGCGTCTAGCGGCCTTTCCTACAATGAGCAGTTCTTC

D: .
J: TRBJ2-7
size: .
V: TRBV12-5
CDR3: CASGLSGGYEQYF
DNA: TGTGCTAGTGGTTTGTCGGGGGGCTACGAGCAGTACTTT

D: .
J: TRBJ2-1
size: .
V: TRBV19
CDR3: CASSTLGQYNEQFF
DNA: TGTGCCAGTAGCACCCTCGGACAGTACAATGAGCAGTTCTTC

D: TRBD2
J: TRBJ2-1
size: .
V: TRBV29-1
CDR3: CSVEGGLAGGFVNEQFF
DNA: TGCAGCGTGGAGGGGGGACTAGCGGGAGGATTCGTCAATGAGCAGTTCTTC

D: .
J: TRBJ2-7
size: .
V: TRBV5-6
CDR3: CASIRVGALGEQYF
DNA: TGTGCCAGCATTCGGGTGGGGGCCCTCGGAGAGCAGTACTTC

D: TRBD1
J: TRBJ2-5
size: .
V: TRBV28
CDR3: CASSLYSGQGLGETQYF
DNA: TGTGCCAGCAGTTTATATTCGGGACAGGGTCTCGGAGAGACCCAGTACTTC

D: .
J: TRBJ2-4
size: .
V: TRBV20-1
CDR3: CSARSDIQYF
DNA: TGCAGTGCTAGATCAGACATTCAGTACTTC

D: TRBD2
J: TRBJ2-2
size: .
V: TRBV7-3
CDR3: CASSSGGANTGELFF
DNA: TGTGCCAGCAGTAGCGGGGGGGCCAATACCGGGGAGCTGTTTTTT

D: .
J: TRBJ1-1
size: once
V: TRBV2
CDR3: CASSEDGRTEAFF
DNA: TGTGCCAGCAGTGAAGACGGGAGGACTGAAGCTTTCTTT

D: .
J: TRBJ1-5
size: once
V: TRBV6-1
CDR3: CASSNPGRSDQPQHF
DNA: TGTGCCAGCAGTAACCCAGGGCGTTCCGATCAGCCCCAGCATTTT

D: TRBD2
J: TRBJ2-1
size: .
V: TRBV5-1
CDR3: CASSLMPLAATYNEQFF
DNA: TGCGCCAGCAGCTTAATGCCCCTAGCGGCAACATACAATGAGCAGTTCTTC

D: TRBD2
J: TRBJ2-7
size: .
V: TRBV30
CDR3: CAWSVTSGGFYEQYF
DNA: TGTGCCTGGAGTGTAACGAGCGGGGGCTTCTACGAGCAGTACTTC

D: TRBD1
J: TRBJ1-1
size: .
V: TRBV6-1
CDR3: CASTYGTENTEAFF
DNA: TGTGCCAGCACCTACGGGACAGAGAACACTGAAGCTTTCTTT

D: .
J: TRBJ2-5
size: .
V: TRBV7-3
CDR3: CASSPTNSGHQETQYF
DNA: TGTGCCAGCAGCCCCACCAATAGCGGACATCAAGAGACCCAGTACTTC

D: TRBD2
J: TRBJ2-3
size: .
V: TRBV5-4
CDR3: CASSLVRGGPTDTQYF
DNA: TGTGCCAGCAGCTTGGTTCGGGGGGGCCCAACAGATACGCAGTATTTT

D: .
J: TRBJ2-1
size: .
V: TRBV5-1
CDR3: CASSLFGGSDPQFF
DNA: TGCGCCAGCAGCTTGTTCGGGGGATCGGACCCCCAATTCTTC

D: .
J: TRBJ2-7
size: .
V: TRBV19
CDR3: CASSIDRDIPYEQYF
DNA: TGTGCCAGTAGTATCGACCGAGACATTCCCTACGAGCAGTACTTC

D: .
J: TRBJ2-7
size: .
V: TRBV18
CDR3: CASSPPPGLLEQYF
DNA: TGTGCCAGCTCACCTCCGCCAGGGCTCCTCGAGCAGTACTTC

D: TRBD2
J: TRBJ2-5
size: .
V: TRBV10-3
CDR3: CAISESSGGFQETQYF
DNA: TGTGCCATCAGTGAGTCGAGCGGGGGATTCCAAGAGACCCAGTACTTC

D: TRBD2
J: TRBJ2-5
size: once
V: TRBV6-5
CDR3: CASSYLAGGGETQYF
DNA: TGTGCCAGCAGTTACTTAGCGGGAGGGGGAGAGACCCAGTACTTC

D: TRBD1
J: TRBJ1-2
size: once
V: TRBV15
CDR3: CATSRGVTGGGYGYTF
DNA: TGTGCCACCAGCAGAGGTGTGACAGGGGGCGGCTATGGCTACACCTTC

D: TRBD1
J: TRBJ1-6
size: .
V: TRBV27
CDR3: CASSQTGDDSPLHF
DNA: TGTGCCAGCAGCCAGACAGGGGACGATTCACCCCTCCACTTT

D: TRBD2
J: TRBJ2-1
size: .
V: TRBV7-2
CDR3: CASRTSGREYNEQFF
DNA: TGTGCCAGCAGGACTAGCGGGAGGGAATACAATGAGCAGTTCTTC

D: .
J: TRBJ1-1
size: .
V: TRBV5-4
CDR3: CASSLRGNTEAFF
DNA: TGTGCCAGCAGCTTGAGAGGGAACACTGAAGCTTTCTTT

D: TRBD2
J: TRBJ2-7
size: .
V: TRBV29-1
CDR3: CSVQGLAGGSYEQYF
DNA: TGCAGCGTCCAGGGCCTAGCGGGGGGCTCCTACGAGCAGTACTTC

D: TRBD1
J: TRBJ2-3
size: .
V: TRBV6-5
CDR3: CASSFPPTGSADTQYF
DNA: TGTGCCAGCAGTTTCCCCCCGACAGGGTCAGCAGATACGCAGTATTTT

D: TRBD2
J: TRBJ2-3
size: once
V: TRBV19
CDR3: CASSRFSGRRADTQYF
DNA: TGTGCCAGTAGTAGGTTTAGCGGGAGACGCGCAGATACGCAGTATTTT

D: .
J: TRBJ1-2
size: .
V: TRBV14
CDR3: CATQDVSGYTF
DNA: TGTGCCACACAGGACGTAAGTGGCTACACCTTC

D: TRBD2
J: TRBJ2-7
size: .
V: TRBV4-1
CDR3: CASSQEGGLAGAGEQYF
DNA: TGCGCCAGCAGCCAAGAGGGAGGACTAGCGGGAGCGGGCGAGCAGTACTTC